This T cell receptor beta chain was identified during a study of blood T cell repertoires in COVID-19. Authors' processing steps: Reference gene primers were amplified, and this amplification served to estimate nucleated cell counts. Libraries were prepared by immunoSEQ multiplex PCR; TCRdb keeps only in-frame clonotypes and omits some of them. The DNA was the basis for D and trimming; V, J and clone size are from that table. Here the sample spans around 330,000 clones, 90% being singletons. Deletions cut 3 bases from V and 1 base from J, with 10 bases between. The CDR3 extends over 14 amino acids. Germline lookup yields CDR1 ENHRY and CDR2 SYGVKD.

This TCR was recovered from a man in his 60s who had recovered from COVID-19. J is TRBJ2-7 and V is TRBV10-3; D might be TRBD1 (6 bases). The sequencing input was PBMCs or T cells enriched from blood (not recorded which). The CDR3 protein is CAISDKTGSYEQYF. CDR3 bases: TGTGCCATCAGTGACAAGACAGGATCCTACGAGCAGTACTTC.